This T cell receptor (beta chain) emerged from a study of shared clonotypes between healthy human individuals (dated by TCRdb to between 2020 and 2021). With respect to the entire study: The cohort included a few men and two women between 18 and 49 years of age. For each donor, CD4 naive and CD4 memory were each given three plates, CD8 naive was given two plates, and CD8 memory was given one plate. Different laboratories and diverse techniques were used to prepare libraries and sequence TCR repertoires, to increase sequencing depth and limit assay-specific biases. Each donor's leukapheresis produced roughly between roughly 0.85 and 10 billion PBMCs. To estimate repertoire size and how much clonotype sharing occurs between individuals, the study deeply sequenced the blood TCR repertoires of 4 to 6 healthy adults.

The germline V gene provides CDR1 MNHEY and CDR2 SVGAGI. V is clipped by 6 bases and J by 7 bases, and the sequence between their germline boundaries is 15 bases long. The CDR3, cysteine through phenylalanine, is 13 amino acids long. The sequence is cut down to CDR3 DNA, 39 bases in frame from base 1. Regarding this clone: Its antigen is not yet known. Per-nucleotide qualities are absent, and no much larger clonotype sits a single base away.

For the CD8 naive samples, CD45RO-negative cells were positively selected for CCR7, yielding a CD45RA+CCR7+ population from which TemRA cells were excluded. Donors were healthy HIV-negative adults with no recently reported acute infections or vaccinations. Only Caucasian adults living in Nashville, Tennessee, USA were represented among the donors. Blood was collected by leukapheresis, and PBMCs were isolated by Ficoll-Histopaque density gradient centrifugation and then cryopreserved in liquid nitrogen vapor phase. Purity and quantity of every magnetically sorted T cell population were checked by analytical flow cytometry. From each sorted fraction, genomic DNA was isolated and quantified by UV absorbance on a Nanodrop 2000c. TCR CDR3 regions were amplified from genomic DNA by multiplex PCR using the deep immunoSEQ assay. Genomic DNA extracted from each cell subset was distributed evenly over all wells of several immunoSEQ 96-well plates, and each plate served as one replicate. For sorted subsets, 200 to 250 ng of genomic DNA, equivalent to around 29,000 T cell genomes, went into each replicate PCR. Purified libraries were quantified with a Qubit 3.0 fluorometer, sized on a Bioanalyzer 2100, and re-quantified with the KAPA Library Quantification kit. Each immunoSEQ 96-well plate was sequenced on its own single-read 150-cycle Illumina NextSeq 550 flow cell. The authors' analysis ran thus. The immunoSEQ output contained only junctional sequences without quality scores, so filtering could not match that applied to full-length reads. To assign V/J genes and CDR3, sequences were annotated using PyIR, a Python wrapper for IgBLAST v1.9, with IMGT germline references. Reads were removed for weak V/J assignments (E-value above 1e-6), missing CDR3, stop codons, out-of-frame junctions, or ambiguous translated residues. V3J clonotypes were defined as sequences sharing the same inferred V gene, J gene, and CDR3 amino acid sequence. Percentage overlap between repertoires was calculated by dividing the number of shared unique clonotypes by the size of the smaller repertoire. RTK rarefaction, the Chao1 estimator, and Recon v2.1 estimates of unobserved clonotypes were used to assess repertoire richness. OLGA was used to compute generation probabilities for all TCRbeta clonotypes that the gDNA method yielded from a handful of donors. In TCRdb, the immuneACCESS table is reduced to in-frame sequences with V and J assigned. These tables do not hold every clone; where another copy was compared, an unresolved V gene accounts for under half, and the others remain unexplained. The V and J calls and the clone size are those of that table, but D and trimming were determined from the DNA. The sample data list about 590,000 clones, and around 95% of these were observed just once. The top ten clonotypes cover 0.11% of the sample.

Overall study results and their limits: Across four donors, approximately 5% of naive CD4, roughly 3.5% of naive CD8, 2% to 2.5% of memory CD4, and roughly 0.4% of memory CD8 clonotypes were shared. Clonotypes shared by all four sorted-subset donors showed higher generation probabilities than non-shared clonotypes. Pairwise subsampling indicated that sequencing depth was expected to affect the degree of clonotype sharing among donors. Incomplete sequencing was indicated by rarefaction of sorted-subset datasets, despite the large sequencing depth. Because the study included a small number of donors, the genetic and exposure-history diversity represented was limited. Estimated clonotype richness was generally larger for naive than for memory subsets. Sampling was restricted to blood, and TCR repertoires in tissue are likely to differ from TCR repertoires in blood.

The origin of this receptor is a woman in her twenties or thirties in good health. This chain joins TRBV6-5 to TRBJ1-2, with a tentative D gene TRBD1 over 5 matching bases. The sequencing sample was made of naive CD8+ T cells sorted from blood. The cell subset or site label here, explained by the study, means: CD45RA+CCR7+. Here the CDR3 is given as CASSHRNQGGYTF. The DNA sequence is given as TGTGCCAGCAGCCACCGGAATCAGGGTGGCTACACCTTC.